Below, 16 T cell receptor beta chains from the same sample are listed, as sequenced in a study of T-cell memory formation after mild COVID-19. MiXCR was run by TCRdb on the 5' RACE reads, yielding one entry per CDR3 protein. The data contain roughly 450,000 distinct CDR3 sequences, 18% of them seen just once; the ten biggest clones take up roughly an eighth. The sequenced sample was PBMCs or a T cell subset sorted from them (not recorded which). These receptors all come from an adult woman who had mild COVID-19 (a few samples of this study predate the infection). Cell type and time point are not known.

This clonotype came up a few times. This chain connects TRBV18 to TRBJ2-2; D is unresolved. The ends were cut back, 9 bases at V and 3 bases at J, with 8 bases in the middle. CDR3 length: 12 residues. Germline CDR1 and CDR2: KGHSH and LQKENI. CDR3 nucleotide sequence: TGTGCCAGTTGTGTTGACACCGGGGAGCTGTTTTTT. It translates to CASCVDTGELFF. The entire variable domain, with the rest obtained from reference TRBV18 and TRBJ2-2, is as follows: NAGVMQNPRHLVRRRGQEARLRCSPMKGHSHVYWYRQLPEEGLKFMVYLQKENIIDESGMPKERFSAEFPKEGPSILRIQQVVRGDSAAYFCASCVDTGELFFGEGSRLTVL.

V is TRBV14 and J is TRBJ2-7; 9 nucleotides match TRBD2. J was trimmed by 6 bases and V by 5 bases; bases with no gene match: 8. CDR1 and CDR2 from the germline V gene are SGHDN and FVKESK. The CDR3 is 14 residues long. The CDR3 region has the DNA TGTGCCAGCAGCTTAGGACTAGCGACGGGCGAGCAGTACTTC. Translation: CASSLGLATGEQYF.

A few counts support this clonotype. The V and J genes are TRBV7-9 and TRBJ2-1; 10 positions agree with TRBD1. This CDR3 is built from 15 residues. The germline V gene encodes CDR1 SEHNR and CDR2 FQNEAQ (reference sequence). Trimming cost V 7 bases and J 8 bases; bases outside gene matches: 11. CDR3 nucleotides: TGTGCCAGCAATCCGGGGACAGGGGATGTTGATGAGCAGTTCTTC. Its translation: CASNPGTGDVDEQFF.

The V call is TRBV4-1, the J call TRBJ1-1; 11 bases are a match to TRBD1. Germline V gene lookup returns CDR1 MGHRA and CDR2 YSYEKL. V lost 4 bases and J lost 5; bases outside the gene matches: 6. The CDR3 is 15 residues long. In nucleotides, the CDR3 is TGCGCCAGCAGCCGCGCCGGGACAGGGGGTACTGAAGCTTTCTTT. Amino acid sequence: CASSRAGTGGTEAFF.

This clonotype came up many times. V is TRBV10-3 and J is TRBJ1-1; D might be TRBD1 (6 bases). With 5 bases removed from V and 5 bases from J, the gap between germline ends came to 24 bases. CDR1 is ENHRY, CDR2 SYGVKD, per germline. CDR3 size: 17 residues. In DNA, the CDR3 is TGTGCCATCAGTCAAAACCCCGGCGGAGGGGGTTTAACTGAAGCTTTCTTT. Amino acids: CAISQNPGGGGLTEAFF.

The chain joins TRBV5-5 to TRBJ2-7; TRBD1 agrees at 8 bases. V trimming: 0 bases; J trimming: 4 bases; junction bases outside the gene matches: 9. The CDR3 covers 16 residues. CDR1 is SGHKS, CDR2 YYEKEE, per germline (reference sequence). The CDR3: CASSLAGVQGGYEQYF. In DNA, the CDR3 is TGTGCCAGCAGCTTGGCCGGGGTACAGGGGGGATACGAGCAGTACTTC.

This clonotype has a handful of counts. The V call is TRBV5-1, the J call TRBJ2-7; TRBD1 matches 8 bases. This CDR3 has 16 residues. V lost 5 bases, J lost 4 bases, and 14 bases stayed unmatched. The V gene's germline CDR1 is SGHRS and CDR2 YFSETQ. DNA of the CDR3: TGCGCCAGCAGTTCGGCACTGGACAGGGCACTATACGAGCAGTACTTC. This codes for CASSSALDRALYEQYF.

This clonotype appeared a few times. The V gene is TRBV20-1, the J gene TRBJ2-1; 9 nucleotides align to TRBD1. The CDR3 extends over 17 amino acids. With 6 bases clipped from V and 0 bases from J, the junction kept 12 bases outside the gene matches. Germline values: CDR1 DFQATT, CDR2 SNEGSKA (reference sequence). The CDR3 DNA reads TGCAGTGCGGGGGGACAGGGTGCCTCTGGCTCCTACAATGAGCAGTTCTTC. Amino acid sequence: CSAGGQGASGSYNEQFF.

The V call is TRBV18, the J call TRBJ2-1, with a possible D match to TRBD1 (6 bases). The germline CDR1 and CDR2 sequences are KGHSH and LQKENI. The ends were cut back, 2 bases at V and 3 bases at J, with 14 bases in the middle. CDR3 length: 16 residues. This CDR3 is CASSPTGNLHYNEQFF. CDR3 nucleotide sequence: TGTGCCAGCTCACCAACAGGGAATCTACACTACAATGAGCAGTTCTTC. The variable domain in full, completed from reference TRBV18 and TRBJ2-1, reads NAGVMQNPRHLVRRRGQEARLRCSPMKGHSHVYWYRQLPEEGLKFMVYLQKENIIDESGMPKERFSAEFPKEGPSILRIQQVVRGDSAAYFCASSPTGNLHYNEQFFGPGTRLTVL.

This chain joins TRBV20-1 and TRBJ1-5; D uncertain. There are 14 residues in the CDR3. Per the germline V gene, CDR1 is DFQATT and CDR2 is SNEGSKA (reference sequence). V dropped 0 bases and J dropped 4 bases, with 10 bases sitting between them. CDR3 sequence: CSARDSQPNQPQHF. In nucleotides, the CDR3 is TGCAGTGCTAGAGATTCACAGCCAAATCAGCCCCAGCATTTT.

There are many counts of this clonotype. The chain is built from TRBV20-1 and TRBJ2-7, with 8 bases that match TRBD2. V shed 1 base and J 3 bases; nucleotides not matched to a gene: 8. The germline CDR1 and CDR2 sequences are DFQATT and SNEGSKA (reference sequence). The CDR3 covers 15 residues. For the CDR3, the DNA is TGCAGTGCTAGAGGCGGAACTAGCGGATACTACGAGCAGTACTTC. This translates into CSARGGTSGYYEQYF.

The V gene is TRBV29-1, the J gene TRBJ2-7; TRBD1 might be the D (6 bases). V gave up 2 bases and J gave up 0 bases, with 11 bases separating them. Germline-derived CDR1 and CDR2 are SQVTM and ANQGSEA. The length of the CDR3 is 14 residues. The DNA for the CDR3 is TGCAGCGTTGAAAGCAGGGGTACCTCCTACGAGCAGTACTTC. This codes for CSVESRGTSYEQYF.

CDR3 region: CASSFKLTGGPNGYTF. The CDR3 region has the DNA TGTGCCAGCAGTTTTAAATTGACAGGGGGCCCGAATGGCTACACCTTC. The V and J genes are TRBV12-3 or TRBV12-4 and TRBJ1-2, with 10 bases identical to TRBD1. This CDR3 comprises 16 residues. Trimming cost V 3 bases and J 6 bases; bases outside gene matches: 10.

Only a few counts were recorded for this clonotype. This chain connects TRBV15 to TRBJ2-2; TRBD2 might be the D (5 bases). This CDR3 contains 14 residues. The V gene's germline CDR1 is LNHNV and CDR2 YYDKDF (reference sequence). Trimming removed 5 bases from V and 7 bases from J, with 14 bases in between. CDR3 nucleotide sequence: TGTGCCACCAGCCCCCGAGGACTTTACGGGGAGCTGTTTTTT. This translates into CATSPRGLYGELFF.

This clonotype has more than one count but fewer than ten. The chain carries TRBV28 and TRBJ1-5, with 7 bases that match TRBD1. The CDR3 runs 15 residues. Germline V gene sequence: CDR1 MDHEN, CDR2 SYDVKM. With V trimmed by 6 bases and J by 3 bases, 8 bases remained unmatched. CDR3 loop: CASSPSDRINQPQHF. The CDR3 coding sequence is TGTGCCAGCAGCCCCTCGGACAGGATCAATCAGCCCCAGCATTTT.

The rearrangement uses TRBV12-3 or TRBV12-4 and TRBJ2-7; the D call may be TRBD1 or TRBD2 (5 bases each). Trimming stripped 6 bases from V and 4 bases from J, with 19 bases between. The CDR3 runs to 15 residues. DNA of the CDR3: TGTGCCAGCAGCCCTATCCGGGGCCGAGAGTACGAGCAGTACTTC. Translating it yields CASSPIRGREYEQYF.